Following are 23 T cell receptor beta chains from one sample sequenced in a study of blood T cell repertoires in COVID-19. Method: immunoSEQ multiplex PCR; TCRdb's copy keeps in-frame clones and lacks some. The profile covers some 300,000 clones, with around 86% appearing a single time and about 4% taken by the ten largest. The specimen was PBMCs or T cells enriched from blood (not recorded which). These receptors were obtained from a man younger than 45 who had recovered from COVID-19.

The chain combines TRBV6-1 with TRBJ2-7; TRBD1 might be the D (6 bases). Germline V CDR1 and CDR2: MNHNS, SASEGT. The CDR3 loop spans 17 amino acids. The V gene lost 0 bases and the J gene lost 0 bases, with 15 bases spanning the gap. The CDR3 loop is CASSEAVETGYSYEQYF. The CDR3 region has the DNA TGTGCCAGCAGTGAAGCGGTAGAGACAGGTTACTCCTACGAGCAGTACTTC.

The rearrangement joins TRBV27 to TRBJ1-2; 8 nucleotides agree with TRBD1. Germline values: CDR1 MNHEY, CDR2 SMNVEV (reference sequence). J gave up 4 bases and V 4 bases, and 11 bases lay outside the gene matches. This CDR3 has 16 residues. The CDR3: CASSSLPGQVPYGYTF. The CDR3 DNA sequence: TGTGCCAGCAGTTCTCTCCCGGGACAGGTGCCCTATGGCTACACCTTC.

The chain is built from TRBV5-4 and TRBJ2-2, with 9 bases aligning to TRBD1. CDR3 length: 16 amino acids. Germline loops: CDR1 SGHNT, CDR2 YYREEE (reference sequence). With 0 bases clipped from V and 6 bases from J, the junction kept 6 bases outside the gene matches. The CDR3 DNA sequence: TGTGCCAGCAGCTTGGCTTCGGACAGGGGAGCCGGGGAGCTGTTTTTT. Translation: CASSLASDRGAGELFF.

V and J are TRBV5-4 and TRBJ2-7, with a possible D match to TRBD2 (6 bases). Trimming took off 0 bases at V and 3 bases at J, with 10 bases between the two ends. Looked up from germline, CDR1 is SGHNT and CDR2 is YYREEE (reference sequence). The length of the CDR3 is 14 residues. As DNA, the CDR3 is TGTGCCAGCAGCTTGGGCGGGAACGTCTACGAGCAGTACTTC. It yields the protein CASSLGGNVYEQYF.

This rearrangement joins TRBV20-1 to TRBJ1-5, with D hard to call. This CDR3 is 10 amino acids long. V was pared by 6 bases and J by 4 bases, with 4 bases between. Per the germline V gene, CDR1 is DFQATT and CDR2 is SNEGSKA (reference sequence). The CDR3 DNA follows: TGCAGTGCCCCTAATCAGCCCCAGCATTTT. Translating it yields CSAPNQPQHF.

The J gene is TRBJ1-5, the V gene TRBV2; TRBD1 matches 8 bases. The V gene end was trimmed by 4 bases and the J gene end by 0 bases; junction bases not matched to a gene: 5. Germline V gene data show CDR1 as SNHLY and CDR2 as FYNNEI. CDR3 length equals 16 residues. CDR3 loop: CASSGTGFHSNQPQHF. The CDR3 bases are TGTGCCAGCAGTGGGACAGGGTTTCATAGCAATCAGCCCCAGCATTTT.

The CDR3 here is CASRVGGLAGVGTYEQYF. The CDR3 DNA reads as TGTGCCAGCAGGGTGGGGGGACTAGCGGGAGTTGGGACCTACGAGCAGTACTTC. V gene TRBV2 combines with J gene TRBJ2-7; 14 nucleotides match TRBD2. Per the germline V gene, CDR1 is SNHLY and CDR2 is FYNNEI. Unmatched junction bases numbered 12, after V lost 6 bases and J lost 2 bases. The CDR3 is 18 amino acids.

V gene TRBV6-4 combines with J gene TRBJ2-4; TRBD1 agrees at 9 bases. Trimming at V came to 3 bases and at J to 4 bases, leaving 16 bases not matched to a gene. This CDR3 has 19 residues. Germline values: CDR1 MRHNA, CDR2 SNTAGT. CDR3 bases: TGTGCCAGCAGTGAACGGGACAGGGTACCGCGTCTCGTAAAAAACATTCAGTACTTC. Its protein product is CASSERDRVPRLVKNIQYF.

The CDR3 reads CALGQGYEQYF. The CDR3 DNA reads TGTGCCTTAGGACAGGGCTACGAGCAGTACTTC. The rearrangement uses TRBV10-3 and TRBJ2-7; 8 bases match TRBD1. This CDR3 region has 11 residues. Germline CDR1 ENHRY, CDR2 SYGVKD. The V segment lost 11 bases and the J segment 3 bases; nucleotides outside the gene matches: 3.

The chain combines TRBV24-1 with TRBJ2-7; 10 bases map to TRBD1. V was pared by 9 bases and J by 6 bases, with 1 base of the junction left unmatched. CDR1 and CDR2 from the germline V gene are KGHDR and SFDVKD. The CDR3 sequence is 11 residues long. The CDR3 bases are TGTGCCACCGGGACAGGGGCCGAGCAGTACTTC. This encodes CATGTGAEQYF.

J is TRBJ2-5 and V is TRBV11-2; 12 bases match TRBD2. Germline lookup yields CDR1 SGHAT and CDR2 FQNNGV. The CDR3 extends over 16 amino acids. The ends lost 5 bases at V and 3 bases at J; junction bases unmatched: 7. In DNA form, the CDR3 reads TGTGCCAGCAGCCTCCCAGGACTAGCGGGGAAAGAGACCCAGTACTTC. It yields the protein CASSLPGLAGKETQYF.

This chain connects TRBV27 to TRBJ2-1; 7 nucleotides line up with TRBD2. The germline V gene has CDR1 MNHEY and CDR2 SMNVEV (reference sequence). The ends lost 2 bases at V and 7 bases at J; junction bases unmatched: 8. CDR3 length: 15 amino acids. CDR3 amino acids: CASSLRAPGGNEQFF. As DNA, the CDR3 is TGTGCCAGCAGTTTAAGGGCCCCGGGGGGTAATGAGCAGTTCTTC.

This clone was picked up a small number of times. The rearrangement joins TRBV7-2 to TRBJ1-6, with D tentatively TRBD1 (6 bases). Deletions cut 3 bases from V and 6 bases from J, with 12 bases between. CDR1 is SGHTA, CDR2 FQGNSA, per germline. The CDR3 has 15 residues. The CDR3: CASSFSRQVNSPLHF. The CDR3 nucleotides read TGTGCCAGCAGCTTTAGCCGACAGGTTAATTCACCCCTCCACTTT. Variable domain in full (rest from reference TRBV7-2 and TRBJ1-6): GAGVSQSPSNKVTEKGKDVELRCDPISGHTALYWYRQSLGQGLEFLIYFQGNSAPDKSGLPSDRFSAERTGGSVSTLTIQRTQQEDSAVYLCASSFSRQVNSPLHFGNGTRLTVT.

This chain uses TRBV28 with TRBJ1-1; D may be TRBD1 (6 bases). The length of the CDR3 is 16 residues. Germline V gene sequence: CDR1 MDHEN, CDR2 SYDVKM. V lost 1 base, J lost 5 bases, and 17 bases lay in between. The CDR3 protein is CASSLYGGGGGTEAFF. CDR3 in DNA: TGTGCCAGCAGTTTATACGGTGGGGGAGGGGGGACTGAAGCTTTCTTT. Filled out from reference TRBV28 and TRBJ1-1, the complete variable domain reads DVKVTQSSRYLVKRTGEKVFLECVQDMDHENMFWYRQDPGLGLRLIYFSYDVKMKEKGDIPEGYSVSREKKERFSLILESASTNQTSMYLCASSLYGGGGGTEAFFGQGTRLTVV.

The rearrangement uses TRBV11-2 and TRBJ1-4, with TRBD1 matching over 8 bases. The V and J ends lost 5 bases and 3 bases, in that order; junction bases with no gene match: 2. The CDR3 length is 14 residues. From germline, CDR1 is SGHAT and CDR2 FQNNGV. This CDR3 reads CASSRGQANEKLFF. CDR3 in DNA: TGTGCCAGCAGCCGGGGACAGGCTAATGAAAAACTGTTTTTT.

This rearrangement joins TRBV11-3 to TRBJ2-7; D is unresolved. Germline V gene lookup returns CDR1 SGHNT and CDR2 YENEEA. The CDR3 is 13 residues long. Trimming took off 5 bases at V and 3 bases at J, with 11 bases between the two ends. CDR3 DNA: TGTGCCAGCAGCCCTAGAGGTGACTACGAGCAGTACTTC. The encoded protein is CASSPRGDYEQYF.

The J gene is TRBJ1-5, the V gene TRBV19; D remains unclear. Trimming removed 7 bases at V and 0 bases at J, with 16 bases between. Germline lookup yields CDR1 LNHDA and CDR2 SQIVND (reference sequence). The length of the CDR3 is 16 residues. The CDR3 reads CASNPRFRNSNQPQHF. The DNA for the CDR3 is TGTGCCAGTAACCCCCGCTTCAGGAATAGCAATCAGCCCCAGCATTTT.

There are a few counts of this clone. The chain uses TRBV18 and TRBJ2-1; TRBD2 matches 10 bases. V was clipped by 5 bases and J by 6 bases; unmatched bases: 7. CDR1 and CDR2 from the germline V gene are KGHSH and LQKENI. The CDR3 is 15 residues long. The CDR3 loop reads CASSGLAGASNEQFF. The CDR3 coding sequence is TGTGCCAGCTCAGGCCTAGCGGGGGCCTCCAATGAGCAGTTCTTC.

The chain has TRBV29-1 and TRBJ1-2; no reliable D call. This CDR3 is 12 amino acids long. Germline V lookup: CDR1 SQVTM, CDR2 ANQGSEA. V was shortened by 4 bases and J by 8 bases, with 14 bases between the two germline ends. CDR3 DNA: TGCAGCGTTGGGGCCGTGGAGGGCGGCTACACCTTC. As protein: CSVGAVEGGYTF.

The rearrangement links TRBV11-2 to TRBJ2-3; D possibly corresponds to TRBD1 (6 bases). CDR3 length: 14 amino acids. Germline CDR1 and CDR2: SGHAT and FQNNGV. V was clipped by 4 bases and J by 2 bases, with 10 bases between them. As DNA, the CDR3 is TGTGCCAGCAGCTCGGACAGTCCCACAGATACGCAGTATTTT. Translated: CASSSDSPTDTQYF.

The table lists this clone with many counts. The gene calls are TRBV3-1 (or the pseudogene TRBV3-2) and TRBJ2-3; maybe TRBD2 (5 bases). Trimming shortened V by 0 bases and J by 5 bases, and 12 bases separated the two germline ends. The CDR3 is made up of 15 amino acids. Germline loops: CDR1 LGHDT, CDR2 YNNKEL (reference sequence). As DNA, the CDR3 is TGTGCCAGCAGCCAAGATCATAGGGAGCTAGATACGCAGTATTTT. Its protein product is CASSQDHRELDTQYF.

V usage is TRBV5-5 and J usage is TRBJ1-1, with D perhaps TRBD1 (5 bases). V lost 4 bases and J lost 10, with 20 bases in between. The germline V gene encodes CDR1 SGHKS and CDR2 YYEKEE (reference sequence). The CDR3 extends over 14 amino acids. The DNA for the CDR3 is TGTGCCAGCAGCCCCGCGGCCGACAGTCTGGGAGCTTTCTTT. It yields the protein CASSPAADSLGAFF.

A single count supports this clone. The rearrangement links TRBV11-2 to TRBJ1-2; 7 bases match TRBD1. Germline assignment: CDR1 SGHAT and CDR2 FQNNGV. The CDR3 is 17 residues long. The junction had 16 bases not matched to a gene; V was cut back by 5 bases and J by 4 bases. The CDR3 DNA reads TGTGCCAGCAGCGGGGGAAGGGGACAGTCCTCTTTCTATGGCTACACCTTC. This sequence encodes CASSGGRGQSSFYGYTF.